One and the same sample provided the 3 T cell receptor beta chains below, sequenced in a study of early T cells in non-severe SARS-CoV-2 infection (dated by TCRdb to about 2021). Libraries were made using 5' RACE. Sequencing instrument: NextSeq 500. TCRdb reprocessing: public reads trimmed at Q25 with fastp, clones called with MiXCR, in-frame beta chains kept. For every CDR3 protein sequence, its rows merge into one entry that carries the most common genes and DNA. The sample records some 49,000 distinct CDR3 sequences, 8% to 10% of which are singletons. Of the sample, around 4.2% is held by the ten largest clones. The specimen sequenced was whole blood. These TCRs come from an adult who was a healthcare worker with PCR-confirmed SARS-CoV-2 infection or an uninfected control (not recorded which).

The V call is TRBV9, the J call TRBJ2-2; D is ambiguous. Germline-derived CDR1 and CDR2 are SGDLS and YYNGEE. The ends were cut back, 0 bases at V and 3 bases at J, with 0 bases in the middle. CDR3 length: 12 amino acids. CDR3 nucleotides: TGTGCCAGCAGCGTAGACACCGGGGAGCTGTTTTTT. It is translated as CASSVDTGELFF.

This sequence joins TRBV12-3 or TRBV12-4 and TRBJ1-1, with 7 bases that match TRBD1. Trimming removed 7 bases from V and 4 bases from J; junction bases left unmatched: 6. The CDR3 length is 13 residues. The DNA of the CDR3 is TGTGCCAGCAACCTACAGGGGATCACTGAAGCTTTCTTT. Translated, it gives CASNLQGITEAFF.

This clonotype was counted a few times. This chain links TRBV20-1 with TRBJ2-1; possible D gene TRBD2, 5 bases. Trimming pared 6 bases from V and 3 bases from J, leaving 15 bases between. Germline CDR1 and CDR2: DFQATT and SNEGSKA (reference sequence). The CDR3 loop spans 14 amino acids. The CDR3 reads CSASGQSIYNEQFF. The CDR3 nucleotides are TGCAGTGCCAGCGGTCAGAGTATCTACAATGAGCAGTTCTTC.